Presented here are 25 T cell receptor beta chains from one specimen sequenced in a study of T cells in Graves' hyperthyroidism and ophthalmopathy. Using RNA transcripts as the source, TCR beta CDR3 regions were amplified. A set of HTBI primers served as the primers for a first-round RT-PCR of the TCR CDR3. Using its own MiXCR run on the multiplex PCR reads, TCRdb lists one record per CDR3 protein. The sample has roughly 530,000 distinct CDR3 sequences; roughly 17% are singletons. Material for sequencing was blood. The receptors derive from a woman younger than 35 with Graves' ophthalmopathy.

The rearrangement joins TRBV14 to TRBJ2-7; the match to TRBD1 covers 7 bases. Trimming cost V 0 bases and J 5 bases; bases outside gene matches: 4. CDR1 is SGHDN and CDR2 is FVKESK in the germline V gene. The CDR3 covers 14 residues. CDR3 sequence: CASSQDYRGDEQYF. CDR3 bases: TGTGCCAGCAGCCAAGATTACAGGGGCGACGAGCAGTACTTC.

This clonotype was observed a handful of times. CDR3 DNA: TGTGCCAGCAGCTTTTATGTTGGCGTCCAAGAGACCCAGTACTTC. Amino acids: CASSFYVGVQETQYF. This rearrangement joins TRBV7-9 to TRBJ2-5; D gene ambiguous. V was trimmed by 3 bases and J by 1 base, leaving 12 bases between them. In germline, CDR1 is SEHNR, CDR2 FQNEAQ (reference sequence). The CDR3 has 15 amino acids.

By share, this clonotype ranks as medium-sized (0.01 to 0.1%). A read error may produce the germline difference seen at one junction end. V usage is TRBV12-3 or TRBV12-4 and J usage is TRBJ2-7, with 12 bases aligning to TRBD2. This CDR3 has 14 residues. The DNA of the CDR3 is TGTGCCAGCAGTCTAGCGGGAGGGCCCTACGAGCAGTACTTC. Protein product: CASSLAGGPYEQYF.

This rearrangement joins TRBV4-1 to TRBJ1-1, with D tentatively TRBD1 (5 bases). The ends were cut back, 2 bases at V and 5 bases at J, with 12 bases in the middle. The CDR3 is made up of 14 amino acids. Germline values: CDR1 MGHRA, CDR2 YSYEKL. Written as DNA, the CDR3 is TGCGCCAGCAGCCAAAGGGAGGGGTGGACTGAAGCTTTCTTT. Residues: CASSQREGWTEAFF.

The DNA of the CDR3 is TGTGCCAGCAGCCTCCCCCAGTGGGGGAAGGGCACAGATACGCAGTATTTT. This gives the protein CASSLPQWGKGTDTQYF. V gene TRBV28 combines with J gene TRBJ2-3; D assignment may be TRBD1 or TRBD2 (5 bases each). Trimming took off 6 bases at V and 1 base at J, with 20 bases between the two ends. The CDR3 extends over 17 amino acids. Germline V gene sequence: CDR1 MDHEN, CDR2 SYDVKM.

V usage is TRBV20-1 and J usage is TRBJ1-3; D call uncertain. CDR1 is DFQATT, CDR2 SNEGSKA, per germline (reference sequence). V lost 3 bases, J lost 2 bases, and 8 bases lay in between. The CDR3 is 13 amino acids. CDR3 nucleotide sequence: TGCAGTGCTAGTCCCGGGCCTGGAAACACCATATATTTT. Protein: CSASPGPGNTIYF.

Worth noting for this clonotype: A read error may be the cause here, since a much bigger clone is one base away. The chain employs TRBV12-3 or TRBV12-4 and TRBJ1-3; perhaps TRBD1 as D (6 bases). CDR3 length: 16 residues. The V and J ends lost 1 base and 0 bases respectively, with 10 bases between them. CDR3 sequence (DNA): TGTGCCAGCAGTTTAGTCGGACAGCGCTCTGGAAACACCATATATTTT. Encoded protein: CASSLVGQRSGNTIYF.

The chain joins TRBV29-1 to TRBJ2-2; D is possibly TRBD1 (7 bases). Deletions cut 5 bases from V and 6 bases from J, with 13 bases between. CDR1 SQVTM and CDR2 ANQGSEA come from the germline V gene. The CDR3 extends over 13 amino acids. CDR3 region: CSVPQGEAGELFF. As DNA, the CDR3 is TGCAGCGTTCCCCAGGGGGAGGCCGGGGAGCTGTTTTTT.

This clonotype appeared many times. This chain uses TRBV28 with TRBJ1-4; TRBD1 matches 8 bases. This CDR3 contains 15 residues. CDR1 is MDHEN, CDR2 SYDVKM, per germline. J gave up 0 bases and V 5 bases, and 2 bases lay outside the gene matches. In nucleotides, the CDR3 is TGTGCCAGCAGTCCGACAGGGGCAACTAATGAAAAACTGTTTTTT. Protein product: CASSPTGATNEKLFF.

This clonotype was recorded many times. The V call is TRBV5-1, the J call TRBJ1-2; 8 bases map to TRBD1. The germline CDR1 and CDR2 sequences are SGHRS and YFSETQ. This CDR3 spans 14 amino acids. V lost 3 bases to trimming and J lost 4 bases; unmatched junction nucleotides: 5. The CDR3 is CASSSGTGGYGYTF. In DNA form, the CDR3 reads TGCGCCAGCAGCTCCGGGACAGGTGGCTATGGCTACACCTTC.

This clonotype was detected many times. The V and J genes are TRBV7-3 and TRBJ1-2; 9 bases align to TRBD1. Germline V gives CDR1 SGHTA, CDR2 FQGTGA. The V gene end was trimmed by 3 bases and the J gene end by 4 bases; junction bases not matched to a gene: 3. The CDR3 is made up of 14 amino acids. The CDR3 reads CASSFTGGVYGYTF. As DNA, the CDR3 is TGTGCCAGCAGCTTTACAGGGGGCGTCTATGGCTACACCTTC.

This clonotype has at least ten counts. V usage is TRBV7-6 and J usage is TRBJ2-7; 12 bases map to TRBD2. From germline, CDR1 is SGHVS and CDR2 FNYEAQ. The CDR3 loop spans 15 amino acids. J gave up 4 bases and V 6 bases, and 7 bases lay outside the gene matches. DNA of the CDR3: TGTGCCAGCAGGCTGACTAGCGGGAGTCTGTACGAGCAGTACTTC. Protein sequence: CASRLTSGSLYEQYF.

This clonotype was counted a few times. J is TRBJ2-7 and V is TRBV20-1, with D possibly being TRBD2 (5 bases). CDR1 is DFQATT and CDR2 is SNEGSKA in the germline V gene (reference sequence). This CDR3 has 11 residues. Trimming stripped 3 bases from V and 7 bases from J, with 10 bases between. The CDR3 here is CSASPGREQYF. In DNA form, the CDR3 reads TGCAGTGCTAGTCCGGGGAGAGAGCAGTACTTC.

This clonotype occurred many times. In nucleotides, the CDR3 is TGTGCCAGCAGGGAGACGGGGGGGAATGAAAAACTGTTTTTT. Its protein is CASRETGGNEKLFF. The rearrangement links TRBV11-2 to TRBJ1-4, with a possible D match to TRBD1 (5 bases). V lost 6 bases, J lost 5 bases, and 13 bases lay in between. Germline-derived CDR1 and CDR2 are SGHAT and FQNNGV. The CDR3 has 14 residues.

This clonotype was seen ten or more times. CDR3 coding DNA: TGTGCCAGCAGTGATGGGCAGAATAATTCACCCCTCCACTTT. This gives the protein CASSDGQNNSPLHF. This chain connects TRBV2 to TRBJ1-6; D remains ambiguous. V was clipped by 3 bases and J by 5 bases, with 8 bases between them. This CDR3 spans 14 amino acids. Germline CDR1 and CDR2: SNHLY and FYNNEI.

The sample holds many counts of this clonotype. V is TRBV3-1 and J is TRBJ1-2; TRBD1 might be the D (5 bases). With 2 bases removed from V and 4 bases from J, the gap between germline ends came to 14 bases. CDR3 size: 15 residues. Germline loops: CDR1 LGHDT, CDR2 YNNKEL (reference sequence). The CDR3 DNA reads TGTGCCAGCAGCCAACAGCTAGGGGCTATCTATGGCTACACCTTC. Translating it yields CASSQQLGAIYGYTF.

The CDR3 region has the DNA TGTGCCAGTCGCCCCCTGGCTAGCGGCTACAATGAGCAGTTCTTC. Translation gives CASRPLASGYNEQFF. This chain joins TRBV19 and TRBJ2-1, with 7 nucleotides matching TRBD2. Germline values: CDR1 LNHDA, CDR2 SQIVND (reference sequence). CDR3 length: 15 residues. V was clipped by 8 bases and J by 3 bases; unmatched bases: 10.

The rearrangement joins TRBV19 to TRBJ1-5, with D perhaps TRBD1 (5 bases). Trimming removed 0 bases at V and 3 bases at J, with 9 bases between. CDR1 and CDR2 from the germline V gene are LNHDA and SQIVND (reference sequence). The CDR3 sequence is 15 residues long. CDR3 coding DNA: TGTGCCAGTAGTATAGACCTGGACATCAATCAGCCCCAGCATTTT. Protein: CASSIDLDINQPQHF.

This clonotype has more than one count but fewer than ten. The rearrangement uses TRBV6-1 and TRBJ1-5; D not resolved. CDR1 MNHNS and CDR2 SASEGT come from the germline V gene. CDR3 size: 16 residues. The V gene lost 2 bases and the J gene lost 2 bases, with 13 bases spanning the gap. The CDR3 DNA reads TGTGCCAGCAGTGAAATCCACGGGCCGGGCAATCAGCCCCAGCATTTT. Protein: CASSEIHGPGNQPQHF.

This clonotype was counted between two and nine times. The genes are TRBV6-1 and TRBJ2-5; the D is unclear. This CDR3 has 14 residues. Between the trimmed V and J ends, which lost 5 bases and 4 bases, there was a span of 14 bases. In germline, CDR1 is MNHNS, CDR2 SASEGT. The CDR3 DNA sequence: TGTGCCAGCAGTCCTTACGACCTGGGAGAGACCCAGTACTTC. It yields the protein CASSPYDLGETQYF.

This clonotype has a count of ten or more. This chain links TRBV20-1 with TRBJ2-3; 7 nucleotides line up with TRBD2. This CDR3 is 16 amino acids long. CDR1 is DFQATT and CDR2 is SNEGSKA in the germline V gene (reference sequence). V gave up 0 bases and J gave up 2 bases; unmatched junction bases: 8. CDR3 residues: CSARDRAGVNTDTQYF. As DNA, the CDR3 is TGCAGTGCTAGAGATCGCGCGGGAGTCAACACAGATACGCAGTATTTT.

The J gene is TRBJ1-1, the V gene TRBV5-8; D remains ambiguous. The length of the CDR3 is 14 residues. Germline assignment: CDR1 SGHTS and CDR2 YDEGEE. Trimming took off 7 bases at V and 1 base at J, with 14 bases between the two ends. CDR3 in DNA: TGTGCCAGCGCCAAAGGCGGTGGGAACACTGAAGCTTTCTTT. It codes for CASAKGGGNTEAFF.

This clonotype was counted at least ten times. The V gene is TRBV3-1, the J gene TRBJ1-1, with D unresolved. The V gene lost 0 bases and the J gene lost 1 base, with 6 bases spanning the gap. Germline V gene data show CDR1 as LGHDT and CDR2 as YNNKEL (reference sequence). This CDR3 has 14 residues. The CDR3 sequence is CASSQESGNTEAFF. CDR3 coding DNA: TGTGCCAGCAGCCAAGAGTCAGGGAACACTGAAGCTTTCTTT.

This clonotype occurred many times. The chain has TRBV30 and TRBJ2-3; D tentatively reads TRBD1 or TRBD2 (5 bases each). There are 13 residues in the CDR3. Trimming pared 6 bases from V and 5 bases from J, leaving 15 bases between. In germline, CDR1 is GTSNPN, CDR2 SVGIG (reference sequence). The CDR3 DNA is TGTGCCTGTATGCCCGGGACCGAAGATACGCAGTATTTT. Protein sequence: CACMPGTEDTQYF.

This clonotype appeared many times. The V gene is TRBV6-1, the J gene TRBJ1-2, with a tentative D call TRBD1 (5 bases). From germline, CDR1 is MNHNS and CDR2 SASEGT. V gave up 4 bases and J gave up 0 bases, with 12 bases separating them. The CDR3 is 15 residues long. The DNA of the CDR3 is TGTGCCAGCAGTGTCCGGGACGCCGCTAACTATGGCTACACCTTC. Residues: CASSVRDAANYGYTF.